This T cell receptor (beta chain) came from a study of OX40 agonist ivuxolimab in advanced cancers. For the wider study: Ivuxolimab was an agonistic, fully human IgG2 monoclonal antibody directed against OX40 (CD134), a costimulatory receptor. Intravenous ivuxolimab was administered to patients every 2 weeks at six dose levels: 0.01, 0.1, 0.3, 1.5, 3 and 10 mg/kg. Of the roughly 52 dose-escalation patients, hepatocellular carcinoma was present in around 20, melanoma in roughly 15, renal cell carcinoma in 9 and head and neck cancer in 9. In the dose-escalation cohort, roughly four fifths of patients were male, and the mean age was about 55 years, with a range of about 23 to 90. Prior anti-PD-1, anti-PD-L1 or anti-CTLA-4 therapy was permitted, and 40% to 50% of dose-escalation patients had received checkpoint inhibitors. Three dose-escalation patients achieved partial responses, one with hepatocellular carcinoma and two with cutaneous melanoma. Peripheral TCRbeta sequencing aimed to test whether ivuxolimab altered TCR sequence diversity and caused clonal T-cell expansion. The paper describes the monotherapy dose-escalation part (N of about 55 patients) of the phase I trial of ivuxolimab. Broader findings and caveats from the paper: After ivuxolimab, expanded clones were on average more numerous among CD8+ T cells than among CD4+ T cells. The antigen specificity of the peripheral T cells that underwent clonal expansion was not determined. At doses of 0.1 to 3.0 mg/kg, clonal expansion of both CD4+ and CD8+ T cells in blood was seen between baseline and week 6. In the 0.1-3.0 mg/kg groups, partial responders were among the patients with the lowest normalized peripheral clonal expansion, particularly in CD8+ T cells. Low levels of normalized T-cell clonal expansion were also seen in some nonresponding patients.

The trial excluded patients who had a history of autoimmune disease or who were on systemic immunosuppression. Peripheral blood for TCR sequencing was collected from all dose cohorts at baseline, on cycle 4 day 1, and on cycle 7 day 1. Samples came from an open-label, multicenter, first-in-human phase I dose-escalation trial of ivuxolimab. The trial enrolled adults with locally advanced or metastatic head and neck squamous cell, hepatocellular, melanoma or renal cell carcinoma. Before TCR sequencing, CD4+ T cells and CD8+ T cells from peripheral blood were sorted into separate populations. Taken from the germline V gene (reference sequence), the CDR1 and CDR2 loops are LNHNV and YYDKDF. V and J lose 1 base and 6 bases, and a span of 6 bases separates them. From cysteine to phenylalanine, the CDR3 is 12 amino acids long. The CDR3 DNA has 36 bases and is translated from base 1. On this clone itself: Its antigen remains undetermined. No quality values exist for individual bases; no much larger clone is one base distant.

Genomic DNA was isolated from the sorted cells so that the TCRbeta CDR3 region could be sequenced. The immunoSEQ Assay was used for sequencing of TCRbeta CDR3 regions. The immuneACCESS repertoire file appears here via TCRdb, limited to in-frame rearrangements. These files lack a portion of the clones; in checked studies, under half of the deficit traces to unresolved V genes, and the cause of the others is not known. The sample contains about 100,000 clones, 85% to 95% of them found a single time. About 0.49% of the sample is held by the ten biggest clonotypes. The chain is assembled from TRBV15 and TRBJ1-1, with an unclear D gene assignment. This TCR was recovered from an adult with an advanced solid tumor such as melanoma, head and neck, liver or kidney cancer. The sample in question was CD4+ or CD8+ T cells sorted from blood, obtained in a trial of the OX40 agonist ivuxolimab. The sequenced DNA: TGTGCCACCAGCAGAGGTAGGGCTGAAGCTTTCTTT. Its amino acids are CATSRGRAEAFF.